This T cell receptor beta chain was profiled in a study of T cell responses to AZD1222 COVID-19 vaccine. TCRdb's table, derived via immunoSEQ multiplex PCR, lists solely in-frame clones and lacks some. The repertoire consists of some 200,000 clones, with roughly 92% occurring once and the leading ten covering less than 4.5%. The specimen was peripheral blood, collected 28 days after the second dose of the MenACWY control vaccine. The sequence derives from an adult who received the MenACWY meningococcal vaccine as a control.

This CDR3 reads CASSGEGSSSSYNSPLHF. DNA of the CDR3: TGTGCCAGCAGTGGTGAGGGGAGTTCGAGCTCCTATAATTCACCCCTCCACTTT. The chain is built from TRBV2 and TRBJ1-6; tentatively, D is TRBD1 (5 bases). V shed 4 bases and J shed 0 bases, with 16 bases lying between them. Per germline, CDR1 SNHLY and CDR2 FYNNEI. The length of the CDR3 is 18 residues.